This TCR beta chain derives from a study of neurological immune-mediated disorders. Findings and limits, study-wide: Expanded clones shared no CDR3 amino acid sequences across subjects, suggesting private repertoires in all groups.

This clonotype was observed at least ten times. Its antigen is not identified. PBMCs numbering 2 million and stored at -80 C yielded the unsorted libraries. The V gene lost 1 base and the J gene lost 8 bases, with 25 bases spanning the gap. This CDR3 spans 18 amino acids. In germline, CDR1 is SGHRS, CDR2 YFSETQ. Synthesis of cDNA was performed by 5'RACE using 10-nucleotide random UMIs. In every sequencing run, more than 170 million TCR-beta sequences were generated from 15-18 subjects. MiXCR, run by TCRdb on the 5' RACE reads, gives a single entry per CDR3 protein. The sample carries about 79,000 distinct CDR3 sequences, 11% to 15% recorded once.

The TCR comes from a woman aged 45-65 years in good health. Specimen: PBMCs. This chain connects TRBV5-1 to TRBJ2-1; TRBD2 is a possible D gene (7 bases). CDR3 sequence: CASSLHPGGPNMGDEQFF. DNA for the CDR3: TGCGCCAGCAGCTTGCACCCCGGGGGGCCTAACATGGGCGATGAGCAGTTCTTC.